Listed here are 28 T cell receptor beta chains from one sample, sequenced in a study of chemoradiotherapy in HPV16-positive cancers. Clones were read by immunoSEQ multiplex PCR, and TCRdb kept only the in-frame ones, dropping some. The sample contains 25,000 to 30,000 clones, about 93% of which appear only once. The sequencing here drew on blood, taken from a patient who underwent chemoradiotherapy. Receptor source: a human donor with HPV-associated anogenital cancer.

This chain connects TRBV9 to TRBJ2-7; 10 bases match TRBD1. V dropped 3 bases and J dropped 6; count of bases not matched to a gene: 9. The CDR3 consists of 15 residues. Per the germline V gene, CDR1 is SGDLS and CDR2 is YYNGEE. Here the CDR3 reads CASSAEPGQGIEQYF. DNA of the CDR3: TGTGCCAGCAGCGCGGAGCCGGGACAGGGGATCGAGCAGTACTTC.

This chain joins TRBV11-3 and TRBJ2-7; no firm D call. The CDR3 totals 12 residues. Germline CDR1 is SGHNT and CDR2 is YENEEA. The V gene lost 2 bases and the J gene lost 5 bases, with 7 bases spanning the gap. The CDR3 DNA reads TGTGCCAGCAGCTTACGGATCAACGAGCAGTACTTC. This sequence encodes CASSLRINEQYF.

V and J are TRBV7-6 and TRBJ2-7; D not certain. Trimming shortened V by 1 base and J by 2 bases, and 12 bases separated the two germline ends. The CDR3 is made up of 15 amino acids. Germline values: CDR1 SGHVS, CDR2 FNYEAQ. The CDR3 region has the DNA TGTGCCAGCAGCTTAGATTCGGGTTATGCCTACGAGCAGTACTTC. Translation: CASSLDSGYAYEQYF.

The chain couples TRBV7-3 to TRBJ2-2, with TRBD2 as a possible D gene (6 bases). Germline assignment: CDR1 SGHTA and CDR2 FQGTGA. V lost 5 bases, J lost 3 bases, and 16 bases lay in between. The CDR3 covers 16 residues. CDR3 protein: CASSPQAGLDTGELFF. The CDR3 nucleotides read TGTGCCAGCAGCCCTCAGGCGGGGTTGGACACCGGGGAGCTGTTTTTT. Combining the CDR3 with reference TRBV7-3 and TRBJ2-2 gives the whole variable domain GAGVSQTPSNKVTEKGKYVELRCDPISGHTALYWYRQSLGQGPEFLIYFQGTGAADDSGLPNDRFFAVRPEGSVSTLKIQRTERGDSAVYLCASSPQAGLDTGELFFGEGSRLTVL.

Turning to this clone: Within the sample, other DNA sequences also encode this same CDR3. The rearrangement joins TRBV6-4 to TRBJ2-3; 9 bases are shared with TRBD2. Germline values: CDR1 MRHNA, CDR2 SNTAGT. The CDR3 is made up of 13 amino acids. The CDR3 sequence is CLSGLAVVDTQYF. The DNA of the CDR3 is TGTCTGTCGGGACTAGCAGTAGTTGATACGCAGTATTTT.

The chain employs TRBV6-6 and TRBJ1-1; D gene unclear. The length of the CDR3 is 14 residues. CDR1 is MNHNY and CDR2 is SVGAGI in the germline V gene (reference sequence). The V end was cut by 3 bases, the J end by 4 bases, with 12 bases between. The CDR3 is CASSYNQVLTEAFF. In DNA form, the CDR3 reads TGTGCCAGCAGTTATAACCAGGTCCTCACTGAAGCTTTCTTT.

The CDR3 nucleotides read TGTGCCAGCAGTTACATCGGGGTCCCCAGCTCCTACGAGCAGTACTTC. This encodes CASSYIGVPSSYEQYF. The chain is built from TRBV27 and TRBJ2-7; the D gene is possibly TRBD2 (5 bases). Trimming cost V 4 bases and J 0 bases, with 16 bases left between them. The CDR3 sequence is 16 residues long. The germline V gene has CDR1 MNHEY and CDR2 SMNVEV (reference sequence).

The rearrangement links TRBV7-9 to TRBJ2-2; D could derive from TRBD1 or TRBD2 (6 bases each). The CDR3 is 16 residues long. The germline gives CDR1 SEHNR, CDR2 FQNEAQ (reference sequence). The V gene lost 1 base and the J gene lost 5 bases, with 14 bases spanning the gap. The CDR3 region is CASSLEGGLDTGELFF. The CDR3 coding sequence is TGTGCCAGCAGCTTAGAAGGGGGACTGGATACCGGGGAGCTGTTTTTT.

The rearrangement uses TRBV7-8 and TRBJ2-7, with no clear D. CDR1 is SGHVS, CDR2 FQNEAQ, per germline. V was pared by 5 bases and J by 0 bases, with 8 bases between. This CDR3 is built from 13 residues. The CDR3 is CASSPGNSYEQYF. DNA of the CDR3: TGTGCCAGCAGCCCCGGAAACTCCTACGAGCAGTACTTC.

The CDR3 reads CASSPALAVQETQYF. The DNA for the CDR3 is TGTGCCAGCAGTCCAGCCCTAGCGGTACAAGAGACCCAGTACTTC. The V gene is TRBV13, the J gene TRBJ2-5; TRBD2 agrees at 7 bases. V shed 6 bases, J shed 2 bases, and the junction held 9 bases outside the gene matches. Per germline, CDR1 PRHDT and CDR2 FYEKMQ (reference sequence). The CDR3 length is 15 residues.

The rearrangement joins TRBV25-1 to TRBJ2-7; D not resolved. Germline CDR1 and CDR2: MGHDK and SYGVNS. Trimming took 2 bases from V and 3 from J, leaving 14 bases between them. The CDR3 length is 15 residues. The CDR3 sequence is CASSEPQDGFYEQYF. The CDR3 DNA is TGTGCCAGCAGTGAACCCCAGGACGGATTCTACGAGCAGTACTTC.

The V call is TRBV19, the J call TRBJ1-1; D might be TRBD1 (5 bases). The germline V gene has CDR1 LNHDA and CDR2 SQIVND (reference sequence). This CDR3 has 16 amino acids. Trimming stripped 5 bases from V and 11 bases from J, with 27 bases between. This chain's CDR3 is CASSAGGGSKLYRAFF. The DNA of the CDR3 is TGTGCCAGTAGTGCCGGGGGGGGATCCAAGCTCTACCGGGCTTTCTTT.

V is TRBV19 and J is TRBJ2-7; a weak D match, TRBD2 (6 bases). The CDR3 totals 17 residues. V shed 3 bases and J shed 0 bases, with 18 bases lying between them. The germline V gene encodes CDR1 LNHDA and CDR2 SQIVND (reference sequence). The CDR3, as DNA: TGTGCCAGTAGTATCGGGGTCGAGCGGGCAAGCTCCTACGAGCAGTACTTC. It translates to CASSIGVERASSYEQYF.

The V call is TRBV4-2, the J call TRBJ2-1, with TRBD2 identical over 8 bases. Germline values: CDR1 LGHNA, CDR2 YNFKEQ. The junction had 12 bases not matched to a gene; V was cut back by 4 bases and J by 7 bases. This CDR3 is 16 amino acids long. CDR3 loop: CASSPSSSGSVNEQFF. CDR3 sequence (DNA): TGTGCCAGCAGCCCTTCGTCCAGCGGGAGTGTGAATGAGCAGTTCTTC.

J is TRBJ1-6 and V is TRBV11-2; maybe TRBD1 (5 bases). V was cut by 1 base and J by 9 bases, with 16 bases left in between. This CDR3 region has 16 residues. Germline V CDR1 and CDR2: SGHAT, FQNNGV. The CDR3 sequence is CASSLARGTLSSPLHF. The CDR3 DNA sequence: TGTGCCAGCAGCTTAGCGAGGGGAACCCTAAGTTCACCCCTCCACTTT.

The CDR3 reads CASSDLLTSPLHF. The CDR3 DNA is TGTGCCAGCAGTGACCTCCTGACCTCACCCCTCCACTTT. The V and J genes are TRBV25-1 and TRBJ1-6; D gene uncertain. Between the trimmed V and J ends, which lost 3 bases and 10 bases, there was a span of 10 bases. The CDR3 covers 13 residues. Looked up from germline, CDR1 is MGHDK and CDR2 is SYGVNS.

CDR3 loop: CASSPADVTGELFF. CDR3 in DNA: TGTGCCAGCAGTCCCGCGGACGTCACCGGGGAGCTGTTTTTT. The chain links TRBV6-5 to TRBJ2-2; D call uncertain. Trimming left V 5 bases short and J 4 bases short, with 11 bases between. Germline-derived CDR1 and CDR2 are MNHEY and SVGAGI. The CDR3 totals 14 residues.

V is TRBV2 and J is TRBJ1-5; possible D gene TRBD1, 5 bases. The V and J ends lost 7 bases and 3 bases respectively, with 13 bases between them. Germline V gene sequence: CDR1 SNHLY, CDR2 FYNNEI. This CDR3 has 14 residues. CDR3 sequence reads: CASNMGGFNQPQHF. The DNA of the CDR3 is TGTGCCAGCAATATGGGGGGTTTCAATCAGCCCCAGCATTTT.

The V call is TRBV15, the J call TRBJ2-5; 8 bases line up with TRBD2. V was pared by 5 bases and J by 2 bases, with 10 bases of the junction left unmatched. The CDR3 loop spans 16 amino acids. The V gene's germline CDR1 is LNHNV and CDR2 YYDKDF (reference sequence). The CDR3 DNA reads as TGTGCCACCAGCTTACGACAAAGACTAGCGCAAGAGACCCAGTACTTC. Protein sequence: CATSLRQRLAQETQYF.

This clone was counted once. This chain links TRBV5-4 with TRBJ2-7; D is ambiguous. The CDR3 is 15 residues long. CDR1 is SGHNT and CDR2 is YYREEE in the germline V gene (reference sequence). V lost 4 bases to trimming and J lost 2 bases, with 16 bases between them. CDR3 residues: CASSPTPFRPYEQYF. CDR3 sequence (DNA): TGTGCCAGCAGCCCCACCCCGTTTCGACCCTACGAGCAGTACTTC.

The V call is TRBV7-2, the J call TRBJ2-7; 7 bases agree with TRBD1. The V gene's germline CDR1 is SGHTA and CDR2 FQGNSA. This CDR3 has 16 amino acids. Unmatched junction bases numbered 13, after V lost 4 bases and J lost 4 bases. CDR3 nucleotide sequence: TGTGCCAGCAGCTCCGCCCGGACAGGTCGGCGATACGAGCAGTACTTC. This encodes CASSSARTGRRYEQYF.

DNA for the CDR3: TGCGCCAGCACGGGACAGGGCTTAGAGCAGTACTTC. Translating gives CASTGQGLEQYF. This chain uses TRBV5-1 with TRBJ2-7; 9 bases align to TRBD1. The CDR3 is 12 residues long. The germline V gene encodes CDR1 SGHRS and CDR2 YFSETQ. J was trimmed by 7 bases and V by 6 bases; bases with no gene match: 5.

Here the CDR3 DNA reads TGTGCCAGCAGCTTTACGGGGGGGCACGAGCAGTACTTC. Translated, it gives CASSFTGGHEQYF. The chain couples TRBV5-6 to TRBJ2-7; 8 positions match TRBD2. CDR3 length: 13 residues. Trimming cost V 2 bases and J 5 bases; bases outside gene matches: 3. Looked up from germline, CDR1 is SGHDT and CDR2 is YYEEEE.

The chain carries TRBV28 and TRBJ1-2, with a weak D call TRBD1 (5 bases). Deletions cut 3 bases from V and 5 bases from J, with 10 bases between. The CDR3 is made up of 13 amino acids. The germline gives CDR1 MDHEN, CDR2 SYDVKM. The CDR3, as DNA: TGTGCCAGCAGTTTTGACAGTAGATATGGCTACACCTTC. This codes for CASSFDSRYGYTF.

The chain combines TRBV5-1 with TRBJ1-1; perhaps TRBD1 as D (5 bases). The CDR3 length is 19 residues. The germline V gene has CDR1 SGHRS and CDR2 YFSETQ. V gave up 0 bases and J gave up 6 bases, with 27 bases separating them. The CDR3 protein is CASSLARVAVGAIMAEAFF. CDR3 DNA sequence: TGCGCCAGCAGCTTGGCCCGGGTCGCAGTCGGGGCCATAATGGCTGAAGCTTTCTTT. Full variable domain (missing parts from reference TRBV5-1 and TRBJ1-1): KAGVTQTPRYLIKTRGQQVTLSCSPISGHRSVSWYQQTPGQGLQFLFEYFSETQRNKGNFPGRFSGRQFSNSRSEMNVSTLELGDSALYLCASSLARVAVGAIMAEAFFGQGTRLTVV.

This clone is classed as medium-sized. The germline gene is not matched at one end of the junction; a read error may be the cause. This chain uses TRBV7-7 with TRBJ2-3, with 11 bases fitting TRBD2. Germline values: CDR1 SSHAT, CDR2 FNYEAQ (reference sequence). There are 15 residues in the CDR3. The CDR3 here is CASSLAGGPTDTQYF. CDR3 bases: TGTGCCAGCAGCCTAGCGGGGGGCCCCACAGATACGCAGTATTTT.

The V and J genes are TRBV4-1 and TRBJ2-5; D gene unclear. V lost 0 bases, J lost 5 bases, and 10 bases lay in between. The CDR3 sequence is 14 residues long. Looked up from germline, CDR1 is MGHRA and CDR2 is YSYEKL. CDR3 in amino acids: CASSQDFRWETQYF. The CDR3 DNA reads TGCGCCAGCAGCCAAGATTTCAGGTGGGAGACCCAGTACTTC.

The genes are TRBV18 and TRBJ2-1; 7 positions agree with TRBD2. J was trimmed by 2 bases and V by 4 bases; bases with no gene match: 8. The CDR3 covers 16 residues. Per germline, CDR1 KGHSH and CDR2 LQKENI. The CDR3 DNA reads TGTGCCAGCTCACACCAAAGCGGGACGGCCTACAATGAGCAGTTCTTC. The encoded protein is CASSHQSGTAYNEQFF.